This paragraph covers one T cell receptor (beta chain) sequence. Its antigen is undetermined. Genomic DNA of each subset was evenly split across several immunoSEQ plates. Measured with immunoSEQ multiplex PCR; TCRdb has only the in-frame clones, and not every one. The table has around 580,000 clones, roughly 98% seen once. It was CD45RO-negative cells, positively selected for CCR7, that made up naive CD8 cells, with terminally differentiated effector memory CD45RA+ cells excluded. Donors comprised only Caucasian adults living in Nashville, Tennessee. This sample is part of a study of shared clonotypes between healthy human individuals. The V and J ends lost 4 bases and 6 bases respectively, with 13 bases between them. CDR1 GTSNPN and CDR2 SVGIG come from the germline V gene (reference sequence). The CDR3 covers 13 residues. Whole-study findings and limits: Represented diversity, genetic and exposure-history alike, was limited by few donors.

The receptor was isolated from a man aged 25-45 years in good health. The chain is built from TRBV30 and TRBJ2-1; no reliable D call. The sample comprised naive CD8+ T cells sorted from blood. CDR3: CAWNGGVTNEQFF. The CDR3 nucleotides read TGTGCCTGGAACGGTGGAGTAACCAATGAGCAGTTCTTC.